What follows are 14 T cell receptor beta chains derived from one specimen sequenced in a study of vaccination effects on CD4 cells after COVID-19. No antigens are known for them. The repertoire was sequenced with immunoSEQ multiplex PCR; TCRdb's copy has only in-frame clones and lacks some. The sample includes more than 45,000 clones, about 78% of them seen just once. Following 10 days of culture, CD4+ T cells were isolated. The sequencing used CD4+ T cells from PBMCs cultured without peptide, collected before COVID-19 vaccination. The origin of the receptors is a human donor who had a prior SARS-CoV-2 infection.

The rearrangement links TRBV7-2 to TRBJ1-6; 9 bases are a match to TRBD1. The V gene's germline CDR1 is SGHTA and CDR2 FQGNSA. This CDR3 has 14 amino acids. V shed 6 bases and J 10 bases; nucleotides not matched to a gene: 7. The CDR3 sequence: CASRGTGSMSPLHF. As DNA, the CDR3 is TGTGCCAGCAGGGGGACAGGGTCGATGTCACCCCTCCACTTT.

This clone was found a few times. This chain connects TRBV18 to TRBJ2-5, with D unclear. The CDR3 has 12 residues. V lost 3 bases, J lost 1 base, and 3 bases lay in between. The germline V gene encodes CDR1 KGHSH and CDR2 LQKENI. CDR3 residues: CASSPTQETQYF. The CDR3 bases are TGTGCCAGCTCACCGACCCAAGAGACCCAGTACTTC.

The chain carries TRBV21-1 and TRBJ2-7; the table gives TRBD1 as D, unverified against the DNA. TRBV21-1 is deemed a pseudogene. This CDR3 spans 14 amino acids. DNA of the CDR3: TGTGCCAGCAGCACTCAACAGGGATACCACGAGCAGTACTTC. Its protein is CASSTQQGYHEQYF.

The chain joins TRBV4-2 to TRBJ1-1; unclear D gene. Per germline, CDR1 LGHNA and CDR2 YNFKEQ. CDR3 size: 14 residues. V dropped 1 base and J dropped 4 bases, with 10 bases sitting between them. The CDR3 coding sequence is TGTGCCAGCAGCCAAGTAGCCCCGGGCACTGAAGCTTTCTTT. Its protein is CASSQVAPGTEAFF.

The rearrangement links TRBV5-5 to TRBJ2-2; 8 positions agree with TRBD2. V was pared by 1 base and J by 9 bases, with 5 bases of the junction left unmatched. This CDR3 has 14 amino acids. From germline, CDR1 is SGHKS and CDR2 YYEKEE (reference sequence). The CDR3 DNA follows: TGTGCCAGCAGCTTGATGAGCGGGAGCTGGGAGCTGTTTTTT. This gives the protein CASSLMSGSWELFF.

V and J are TRBV18 and TRBJ2-1; 13 bases are a match to TRBD2. The CDR3 spans 16 residues. V lost 5 bases and J lost 8; bases outside the gene matches: 9. The V gene's germline CDR1 is KGHSH and CDR2 LQKENI. DNA of the CDR3: TGTGCCAGCTCAACATGGACTAGCGGGAGCTGGGATGAGCAGTTCTTC. Its protein is CASSTWTSGSWDEQFF.

The genes are TRBV4-1 and TRBJ2-3, with 8 bases identical to TRBD2. The CDR3 totals 14 residues. Germline-derived CDR1 and CDR2 are MGHRA and YSYEKL. The junction had 6 bases not matched to a gene; V was cut back by 4 bases and J by 6 bases. CDR3 protein: CASSPGLADDTQYF. CDR3 bases: TGCGCCAGCAGCCCAGGACTAGCTGACGATACGCAGTATTTT.

The chain recombines TRBV5-8 with TRBJ2-2, with 8 positions matching TRBD2. The junction had 7 bases not matched to a gene; V was cut back by 5 bases and J by 4 bases. The CDR3 sequence is 15 residues long. From germline, CDR1 is SGHTS and CDR2 YDEGEE. The CDR3 coding sequence is TGTGCCAGCAGTGGACTAGCTATGGTCACCGGGGAGCTGTTTTTT. Translated: CASSGLAMVTGELFF. The entire variable domain, with the rest obtained from reference TRBV5-8 and TRBJ2-2, is as follows: EAGVTQSPTHLIKTRGQQATLRCSPISGHTSVYWYQQALGLGLQFLLWYDEGEERNRGNFPPRFSGRQFPNYSSELNVNALELEDSALYLCASSGLAMVTGELFFGEGSRLTVL.

The V gene is TRBV20-1, the J gene TRBJ2-7; D not certain. Germline CDR1 is DFQATT and CDR2 is SNEGSKA (reference sequence). The CDR3 covers 11 residues. V lost 6 bases and J lost 2, with 8 bases in between. This CDR3 reads CSAATPYEQYF. In nucleotides, the CDR3 is TGCAGTGCCGCCACCCCCTACGAGCAGTACTTC.

V usage is TRBV12-3 or TRBV12-4 and J usage is TRBJ1-1, with D uncertain. The CDR3 runs to 12 residues. Trimming left V 8 bases short and J 5 bases short, with 12 bases between. The CDR3 is CASRWWDTEAFF. The DNA for the CDR3 is TGTGCCAGCCGGTGGTGGGATACTGAAGCTTTCTTT.

V is TRBV2 and J is TRBJ2-7; D possibly uses TRBD1 or TRBD2 (6 bases each). With 2 bases removed from V and 4 bases from J, the gap between germline ends came to 21 bases. This CDR3 is 17 amino acids long. Germline V gene sequence: CDR1 SNHLY, CDR2 FYNNEI. The CDR3 is CASSESLGGPDIYEQYF. The CDR3 region has the DNA TGTGCCAGCAGTGAATCTCTGGGGGGCCCTGACATATACGAGCAGTACTTC.

This chain joins TRBV5-5 and TRBJ2-7, with D possibly TRBD1 on 5 matching bases. V was cut by 4 bases and J by 0 bases, with 14 bases left in between. Germline CDR1 reads SGHKS; CDR2 reads YYEKEE (reference sequence). The CDR3 is 15 amino acids. The CDR3 sequence is CASSGASQPSYEQYF. The CDR3 DNA sequence: TGTGCCAGCAGCGGGGCCTCACAACCCTCCTACGAGCAGTACTTC.

The chain joins TRBV6-2 or TRBV6-3 to TRBJ1-2, with D maybe TRBD1 (5 bases). The CDR3 is 14 residues long. Germline CDR1 reads MNHEY; CDR2 reads SVGEGT. V lost 4 bases and J 8 bases, leaving 17 bases between the germline ends. The DNA of the CDR3 is TGTGCCAGCAGTTCCCAGGGAACGGCCCTAGGCTACACCTTC. Translating it yields CASSSQGTALGYTF.

The CDR3 spells CASSLNGGNTGELFF. CDR3 DNA: TGCGCCAGCAGCTTGAACGGGGGCAACACCGGGGAGCTGTTTTTT. The chain combines TRBV5-1 with TRBJ2-2; D might be TRBD1 or TRBD2, each matching 6 bases. The V gene's germline CDR1 is SGHRS and CDR2 YFSETQ. This CDR3 contains 15 residues. With 1 base removed from V and 2 bases from J, the gap between germline ends came to 9 bases.